The T cell receptor (beta chain) under discussion was sequenced for a study of T cell repertoires in cytomegalovirus infection. This CDR3 contains 11 residues. Germline CDR1 reads SQVTM; CDR2 reads ANQGSEA. V was clipped by 2 bases and J by 8 bases, with 9 bases between them. The table lists this clonotype with a few counts. TCRdb re-derived calls from the reads in MiXCR, one entry per CDR3 protein. The sample has under 300,000 distinct CDR3 sequences; 9% to 15% are singletons. This receptor was identified in a human donor in good health (CMV status not recorded). Some clones in this sample may be carry-over from other donors' samples. The sequenced sample was PBMCs. The chain uses TRBV29-1 and TRBJ1-2; a possible D gene is TRBD1 (5 bases). The CDR3 reads CSVESGVGYTF. The CDR3 coding sequence is TGCAGCGTTGAATCGGGGGTCGGCTACACCTTC.